This T cell receptor beta chain was documented in a study of T cell responses to AZD1222 COVID-19 vaccine. Regarding this clone: Its target is not known.

V gave up 4 bases and J gave up 6 bases, with 19 bases separating them. The CDR3 totals 15 residues. The V gene's germline CDR1 is SGHNT and CDR2 YYREEE (reference sequence). Data came from immunoSEQ multiplex PCR; TCRdb stores just in-frame clones and leaves some out. The repertoire holds some 180,000 clones, with roughly 92% as singletons. Study findings and constraints: Spike-specific TCR breadth and depth grew following two AZD1222 doses. Baseline serology detected seropositivity in only six or seven AZD1222 recipients. No day 14 peak samples; only post-peak repertoires were characterized.

V is TRBV5-4 and J is TRBJ1-2; D is unresolved. The sample consisted of peripheral blood, taken on day 0 of AZD1222 vaccination. The source of this sequence is an adult in good health. The CDR3 region has the DNA TGTGCCAGCAGCGCTAAGGGTCCGTCTGGTGATGGCTACACCTTC. Amino acids: CASSAKGPSGDGYTF.